This TCR beta chain is from a study of CD8+CD57+ T cells in acquired aplastic anemia. Turning to the study itself: DNA recovered from sorted CD4+ and CD8+ cells had a mean of approximately 3.4 ug.

Flow cytometry had shown expanded CD8+CD57+ cells in the patients chosen for sequencing. Severe acquired aplastic anemia was present in all patients. TCR beta VDJ and CDR3 were profiled, and genomic DNA was the template. MiXCR, applied by TCRdb to the reads, yields one record per CDR3 protein. Of about 180,000 distinct CDR3 sequences in the sample, 63% were seen once. CDR3 length: 17 residues. Germline lookup yields CDR1 SNHLY and CDR2 FYNNEI. V was clipped by 5 bases and J by 2 bases, with 16 bases between them. This clonotype was found many times. The V call is TRBV2, the J call TRBJ2-6; D unresolved. This TCR derives from a human donor with aplastic anemia. Sequenced material: sorted CD4+, CD8+, or CD8+CD57+ T cells (not recorded which) from PBMCs. The CDR3 sequence: CASSLRHPSAGANVLTF. CDR3 coding DNA: TGTGCCAGCAGTTTAAGACACCCTTCGGCTGGGGCCAACGTCCTGACTTTC.